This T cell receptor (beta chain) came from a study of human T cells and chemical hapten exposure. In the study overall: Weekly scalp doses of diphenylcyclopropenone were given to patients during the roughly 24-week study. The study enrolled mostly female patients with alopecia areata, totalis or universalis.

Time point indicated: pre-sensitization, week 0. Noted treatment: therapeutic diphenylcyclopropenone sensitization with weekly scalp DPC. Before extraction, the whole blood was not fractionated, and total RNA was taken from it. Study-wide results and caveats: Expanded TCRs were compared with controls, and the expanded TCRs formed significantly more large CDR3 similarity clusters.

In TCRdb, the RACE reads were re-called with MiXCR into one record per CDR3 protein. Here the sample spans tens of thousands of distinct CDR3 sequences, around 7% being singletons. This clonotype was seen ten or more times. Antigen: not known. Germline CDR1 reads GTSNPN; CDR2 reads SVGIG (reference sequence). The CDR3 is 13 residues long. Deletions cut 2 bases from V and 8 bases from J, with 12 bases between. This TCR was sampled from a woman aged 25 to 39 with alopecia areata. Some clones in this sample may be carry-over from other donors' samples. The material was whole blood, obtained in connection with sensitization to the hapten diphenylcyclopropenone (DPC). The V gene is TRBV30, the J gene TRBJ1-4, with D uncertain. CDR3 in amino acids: CAWSRTFGEKLFF. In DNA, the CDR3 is TGTGCCTGGAGTCGTACTTTCGGCGAAAAACTGTTTTTT.